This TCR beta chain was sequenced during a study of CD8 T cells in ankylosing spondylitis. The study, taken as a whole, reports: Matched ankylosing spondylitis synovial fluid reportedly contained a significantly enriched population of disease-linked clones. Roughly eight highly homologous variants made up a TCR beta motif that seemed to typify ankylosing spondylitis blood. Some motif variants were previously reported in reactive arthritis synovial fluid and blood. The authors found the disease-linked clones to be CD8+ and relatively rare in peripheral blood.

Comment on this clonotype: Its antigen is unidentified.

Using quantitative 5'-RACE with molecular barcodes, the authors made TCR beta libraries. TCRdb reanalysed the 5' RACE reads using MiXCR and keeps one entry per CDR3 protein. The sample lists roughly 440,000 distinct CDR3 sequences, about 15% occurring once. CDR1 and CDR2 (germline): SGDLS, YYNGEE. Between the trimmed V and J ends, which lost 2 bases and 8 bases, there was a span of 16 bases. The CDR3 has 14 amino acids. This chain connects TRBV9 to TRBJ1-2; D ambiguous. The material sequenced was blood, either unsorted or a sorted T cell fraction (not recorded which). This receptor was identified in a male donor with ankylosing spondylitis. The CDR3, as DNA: TGTGCCAGCAGCGTCGCGGACGACGTTAGAGGCTACACCTTC. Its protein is CASSVADDVRGYTF.